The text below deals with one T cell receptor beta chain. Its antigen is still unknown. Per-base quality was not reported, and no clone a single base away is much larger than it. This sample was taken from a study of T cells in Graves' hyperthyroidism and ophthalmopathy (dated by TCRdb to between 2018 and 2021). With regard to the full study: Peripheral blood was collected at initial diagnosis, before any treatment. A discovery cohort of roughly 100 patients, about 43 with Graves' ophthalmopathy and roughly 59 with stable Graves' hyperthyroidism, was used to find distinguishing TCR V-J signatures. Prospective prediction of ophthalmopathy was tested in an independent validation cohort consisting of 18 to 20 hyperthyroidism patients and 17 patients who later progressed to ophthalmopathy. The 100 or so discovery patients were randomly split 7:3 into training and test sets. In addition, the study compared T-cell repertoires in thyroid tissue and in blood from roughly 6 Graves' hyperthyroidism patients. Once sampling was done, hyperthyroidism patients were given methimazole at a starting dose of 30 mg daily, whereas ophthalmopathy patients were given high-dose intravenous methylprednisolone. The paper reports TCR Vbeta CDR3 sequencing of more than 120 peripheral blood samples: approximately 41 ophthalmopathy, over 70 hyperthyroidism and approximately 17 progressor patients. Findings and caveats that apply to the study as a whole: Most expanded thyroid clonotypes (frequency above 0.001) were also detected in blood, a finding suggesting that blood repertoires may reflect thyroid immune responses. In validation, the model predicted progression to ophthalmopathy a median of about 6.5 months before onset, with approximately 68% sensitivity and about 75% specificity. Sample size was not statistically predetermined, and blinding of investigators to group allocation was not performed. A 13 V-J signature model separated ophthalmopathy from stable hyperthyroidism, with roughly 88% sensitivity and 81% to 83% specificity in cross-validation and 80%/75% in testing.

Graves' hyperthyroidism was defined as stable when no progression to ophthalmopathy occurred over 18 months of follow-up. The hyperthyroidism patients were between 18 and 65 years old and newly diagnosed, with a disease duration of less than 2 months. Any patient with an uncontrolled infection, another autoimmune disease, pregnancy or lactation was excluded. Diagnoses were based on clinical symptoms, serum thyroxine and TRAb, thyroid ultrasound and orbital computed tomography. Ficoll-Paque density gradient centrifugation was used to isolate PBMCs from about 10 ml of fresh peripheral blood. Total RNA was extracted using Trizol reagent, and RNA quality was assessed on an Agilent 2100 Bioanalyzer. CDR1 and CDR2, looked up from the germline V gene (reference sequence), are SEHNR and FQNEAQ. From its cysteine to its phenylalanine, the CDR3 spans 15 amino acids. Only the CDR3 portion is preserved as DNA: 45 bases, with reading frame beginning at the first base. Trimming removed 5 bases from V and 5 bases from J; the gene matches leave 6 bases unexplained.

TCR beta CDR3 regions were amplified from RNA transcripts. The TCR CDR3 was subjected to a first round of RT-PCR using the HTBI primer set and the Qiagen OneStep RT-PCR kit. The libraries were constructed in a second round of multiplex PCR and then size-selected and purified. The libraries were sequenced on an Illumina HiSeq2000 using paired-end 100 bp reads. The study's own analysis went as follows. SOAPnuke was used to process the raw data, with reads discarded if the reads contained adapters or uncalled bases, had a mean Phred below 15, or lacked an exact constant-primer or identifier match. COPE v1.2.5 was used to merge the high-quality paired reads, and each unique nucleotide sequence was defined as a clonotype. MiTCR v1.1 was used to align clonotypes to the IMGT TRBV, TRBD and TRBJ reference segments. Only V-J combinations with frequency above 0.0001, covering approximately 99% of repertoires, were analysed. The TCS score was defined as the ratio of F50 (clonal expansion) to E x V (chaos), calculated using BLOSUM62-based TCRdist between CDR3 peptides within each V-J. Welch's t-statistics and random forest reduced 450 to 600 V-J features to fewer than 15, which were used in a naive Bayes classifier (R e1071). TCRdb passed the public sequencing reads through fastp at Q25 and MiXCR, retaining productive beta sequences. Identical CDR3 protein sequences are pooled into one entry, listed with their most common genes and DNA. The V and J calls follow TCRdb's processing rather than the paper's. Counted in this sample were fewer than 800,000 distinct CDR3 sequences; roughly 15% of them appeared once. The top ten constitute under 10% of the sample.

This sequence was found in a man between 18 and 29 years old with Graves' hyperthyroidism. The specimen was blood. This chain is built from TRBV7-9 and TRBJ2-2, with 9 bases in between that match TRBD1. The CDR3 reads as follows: CASSPPGTGTGELFF. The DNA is TGTGCCAGCAGCCCCCCCGGGACAGGGACCGGGGAGCTGTTTTTT. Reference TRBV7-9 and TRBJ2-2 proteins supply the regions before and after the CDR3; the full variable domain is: DTGVSQNPRHKITKRGQNVTFRCDPISEHNRLYWYRQTLGQGPEFLTYFQNEAQLEKSRLLSDRFSAERPKGSFSTLEIQRTEQGDSAMYLCASSPPGTGTGELFFGEGSRLTVL.